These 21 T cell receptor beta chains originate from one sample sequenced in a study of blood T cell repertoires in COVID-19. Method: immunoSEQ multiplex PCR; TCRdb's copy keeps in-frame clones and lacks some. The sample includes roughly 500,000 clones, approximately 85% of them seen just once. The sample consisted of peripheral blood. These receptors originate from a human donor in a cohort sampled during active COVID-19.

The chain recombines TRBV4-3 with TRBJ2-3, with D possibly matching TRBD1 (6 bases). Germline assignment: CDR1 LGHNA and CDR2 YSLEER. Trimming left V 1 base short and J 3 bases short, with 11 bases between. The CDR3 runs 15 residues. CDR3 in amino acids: CASSQGVRGTDTQYF. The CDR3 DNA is TGCGCCAGCAGCCAAGGGGTCAGGGGTACAGATACGCAGTATTTT.

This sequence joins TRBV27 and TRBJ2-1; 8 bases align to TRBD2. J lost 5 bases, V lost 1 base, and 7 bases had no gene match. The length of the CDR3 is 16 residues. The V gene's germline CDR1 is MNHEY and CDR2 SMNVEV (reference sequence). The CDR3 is CASSLYRGRGDNEQFF. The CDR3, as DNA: TGTGCCAGCAGTTTATATCGCGGGCGGGGGGACAATGAGCAGTTCTTC.

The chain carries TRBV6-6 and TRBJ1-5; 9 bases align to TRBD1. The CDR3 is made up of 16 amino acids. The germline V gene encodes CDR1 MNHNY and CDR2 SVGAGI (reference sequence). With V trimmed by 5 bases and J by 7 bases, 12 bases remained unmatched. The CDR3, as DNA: TGTGCCAGCAGTCCATGGGACAGGGAAGGAGACCAGCCCCAGCATTTT. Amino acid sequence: CASSPWDREGDQPQHF.

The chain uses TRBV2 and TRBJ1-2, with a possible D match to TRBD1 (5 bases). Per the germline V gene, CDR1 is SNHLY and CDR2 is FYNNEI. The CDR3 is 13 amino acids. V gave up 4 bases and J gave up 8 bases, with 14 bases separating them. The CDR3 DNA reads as TGTGCCAGCAGTGGGGGGGTCCTCGAGGGCTACACCTTC. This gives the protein CASSGGVLEGYTF. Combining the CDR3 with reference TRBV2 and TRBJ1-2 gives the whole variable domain EPEVTQTPSHQVTQMGQEVILRCVPISNHLYFYWYRQILGQKVEFLVSFYNNEISEKSEIFDDQFSVERPDGSNFTLKIRSTKLEDSAMYFCASSGGVLEGYTFGSGTRLTVV.

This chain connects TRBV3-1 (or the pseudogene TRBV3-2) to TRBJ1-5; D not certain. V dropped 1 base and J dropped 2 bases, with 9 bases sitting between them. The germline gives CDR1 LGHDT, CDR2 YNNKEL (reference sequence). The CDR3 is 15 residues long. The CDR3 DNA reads TGTGCCAGCAGCCAAGCGTTGGGAGGCAATCAGCCCCAGCATTTT. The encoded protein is CASSQALGGNQPQHF.

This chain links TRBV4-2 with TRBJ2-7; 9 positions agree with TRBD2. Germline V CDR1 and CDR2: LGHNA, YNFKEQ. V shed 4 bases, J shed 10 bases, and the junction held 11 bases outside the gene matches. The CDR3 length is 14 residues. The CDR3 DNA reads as TGTGCCAGCAGCCCTCGCGGGAGGGCGGAGAAACAGTACTTC. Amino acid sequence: CASSPRGRAEKQYF.

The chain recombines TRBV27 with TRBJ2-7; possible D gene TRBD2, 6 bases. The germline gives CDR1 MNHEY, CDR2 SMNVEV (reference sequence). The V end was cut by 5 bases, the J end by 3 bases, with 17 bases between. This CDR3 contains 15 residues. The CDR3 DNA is TGTGCCAGCAGTATTCGGGACGGGGGAATCTACGAGCAGTACTTC. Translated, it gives CASSIRDGGIYEQYF.

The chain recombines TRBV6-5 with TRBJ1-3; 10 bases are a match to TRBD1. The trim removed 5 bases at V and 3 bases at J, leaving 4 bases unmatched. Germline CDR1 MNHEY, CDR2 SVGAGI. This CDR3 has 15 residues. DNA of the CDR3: TGTGCCAGCAGTCGGGACAGGGGAGGTGGAAACACCATATATTTT. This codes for CASSRDRGGGNTIYF.

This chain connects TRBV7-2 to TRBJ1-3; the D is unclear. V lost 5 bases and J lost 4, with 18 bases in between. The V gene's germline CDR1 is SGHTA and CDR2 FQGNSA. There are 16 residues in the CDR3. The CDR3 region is CASSQYTGTVGNTIYF. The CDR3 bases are TGTGCCAGCAGCCAGTACACCGGCACAGTGGGAAACACCATATATTTT.

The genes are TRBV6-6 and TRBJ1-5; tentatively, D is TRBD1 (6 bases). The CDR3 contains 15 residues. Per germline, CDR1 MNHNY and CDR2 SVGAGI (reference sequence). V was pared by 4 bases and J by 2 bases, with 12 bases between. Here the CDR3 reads CASSLQGQGNQPQHF. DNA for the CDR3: TGTGCCAGCAGTTTACAGGGTCAAGGCAATCAGCCCCAGCATTTT.

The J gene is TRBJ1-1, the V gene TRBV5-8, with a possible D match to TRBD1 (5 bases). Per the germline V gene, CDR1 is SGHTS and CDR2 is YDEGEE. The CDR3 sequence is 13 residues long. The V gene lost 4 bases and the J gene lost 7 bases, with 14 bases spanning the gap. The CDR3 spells CASSAGIFGEAFF. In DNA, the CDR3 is TGTGCCAGCAGCGCAGGGATTTTCGGTGAAGCTTTCTTT.

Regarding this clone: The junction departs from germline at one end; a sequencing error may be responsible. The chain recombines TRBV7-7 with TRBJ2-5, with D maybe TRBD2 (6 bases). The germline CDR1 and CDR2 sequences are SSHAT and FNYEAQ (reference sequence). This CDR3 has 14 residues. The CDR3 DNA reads TGTGCTAGCAGCTTAGCAGTGGAGGGAGAGACCCAGTACTTC. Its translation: CASSLAVEGETQYF.

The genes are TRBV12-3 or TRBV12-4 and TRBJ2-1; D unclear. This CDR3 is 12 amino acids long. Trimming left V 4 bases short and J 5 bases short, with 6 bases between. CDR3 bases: TGTGCCAGCAGTTCAGCCAACAATGAGCAGTTCTTC. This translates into CASSSANNEQFF.

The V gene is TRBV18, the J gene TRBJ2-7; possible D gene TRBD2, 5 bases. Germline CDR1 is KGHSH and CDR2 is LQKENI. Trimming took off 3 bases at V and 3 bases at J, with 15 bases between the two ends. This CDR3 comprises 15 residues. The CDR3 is CASSPDTSGFYEQYF. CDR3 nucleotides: TGTGCCAGCTCACCGGATACGAGCGGATTCTACGAGCAGTACTTC.

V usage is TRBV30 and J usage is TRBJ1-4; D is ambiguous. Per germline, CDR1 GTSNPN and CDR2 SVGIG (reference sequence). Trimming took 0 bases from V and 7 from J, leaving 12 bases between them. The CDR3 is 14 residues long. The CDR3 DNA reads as TGTGCCTGGAGTGTTACGGGGTATAGTGAAAAACTGTTTTTT. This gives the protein CAWSVTGYSEKLFF.

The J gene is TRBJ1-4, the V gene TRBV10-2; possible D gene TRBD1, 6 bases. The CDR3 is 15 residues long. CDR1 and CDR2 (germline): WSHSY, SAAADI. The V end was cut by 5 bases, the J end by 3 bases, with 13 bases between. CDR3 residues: CASSQTGAANEKLFF. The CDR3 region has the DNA TGCGCCAGCAGTCAGACAGGCGCAGCTAATGAAAAACTGTTTTTT.

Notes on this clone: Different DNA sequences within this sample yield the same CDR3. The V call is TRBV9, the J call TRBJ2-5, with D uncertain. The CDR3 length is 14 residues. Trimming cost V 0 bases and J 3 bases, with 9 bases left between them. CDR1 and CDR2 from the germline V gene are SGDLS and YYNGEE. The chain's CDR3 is CASSVGPEKETQYF. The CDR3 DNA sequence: TGTGCCAGCAGCGTAGGTCCGGAGAAAGAGACCCAGTACTTC.

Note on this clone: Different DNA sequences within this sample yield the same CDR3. DNA for the CDR3: TGCGCCAGCAGCTTGGGAACAGTAAATCAGCCCCAGCATTTT. Its protein is CASSLGTVNQPQHF. The rearrangement links TRBV5-1 to TRBJ1-5; no clear D gene. This CDR3 comprises 14 residues. The V gene's germline CDR1 is SGHRS and CDR2 YFSETQ. Trimming cost V 0 bases and J 4 bases, with 8 bases left between them.

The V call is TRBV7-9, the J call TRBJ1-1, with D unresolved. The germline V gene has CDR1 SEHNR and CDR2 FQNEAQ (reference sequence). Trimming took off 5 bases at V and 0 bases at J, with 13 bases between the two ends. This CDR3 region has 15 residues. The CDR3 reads CASSIRTGMNTEAFF. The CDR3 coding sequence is TGTGCCAGCAGCATACGGACGGGGATGAACACTGAAGCTTTCTTT.

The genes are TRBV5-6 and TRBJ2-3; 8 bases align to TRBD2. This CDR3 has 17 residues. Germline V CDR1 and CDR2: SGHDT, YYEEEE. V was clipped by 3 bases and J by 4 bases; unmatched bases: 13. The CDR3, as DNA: TGTGCCAGCAGCTCCTTAGCGGGAATCCCCCCGGCAGATACGCAGTATTTT. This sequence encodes CASSSLAGIPPADTQYF.

CDR3 in DNA: TGCGCCAGCAGCCTCCCAGGCAGCTCCTACAATGAGCAGTTCTTC. Translated, it gives CASSLPGSSYNEQFF. The chain joins TRBV5-1 to TRBJ2-1; D unclear. The CDR3 extends over 15 amino acids. Between the trimmed V and J ends, which lost 4 bases and 0 bases, there was a span of 11 bases. CDR1 and CDR2 from the germline V gene are SGHRS and YFSETQ. Drawing the rest from reference TRBV5-1 and TRBJ2-1, the complete variable domain is KAGVTQTPRYLIKTRGQQVTLSCSPISGHRSVSWYQQTPGQGLQFLFEYFSETQRNKGNFPGRFSGRQFSNSRSEMNVSTLELGDSALYLCASSLPGSSYNEQFFGPGTRLTVL.